These 9 T cell receptor beta chains were all obtained from the same sample, sequenced in a study of blood T cell repertoires in COVID-19 (dated by TCRdb to between 2020 and 2021). Library method: the immunoSEQ multiplex PCR assay. In TCRdb, the immuneACCESS table is reduced to in-frame sequences with V and J assigned. These tables do not hold every clone; where another copy was compared, an unresolved V gene accounts for under half, and the others remain unexplained. The sample table holds 40,000 to 50,000 clones, of which around 80% were seen once. The ten most abundant clones make up roughly 40% of the sample. The sample consisted of peripheral blood. These TCRs come from a man aged 40-49 years with active or convalescent COVID-19.

This clone is a singleton in its sample. V is TRBV2 and J is TRBJ2-7; TRBD2 matches at 8 bases. Trimming cost V 2 bases and J 7 bases; bases outside gene matches: 19. There are 18 residues in the CDR3. Germline values: CDR1 SNHLY, CDR2 FYNNEI. The CDR3 nucleotides read TGTGCCAGCAGTGAACTCAGCGGGGGAGTAGCGACAACGGGAGAGCAGTACTTC. This codes for CASSELSGGVATTGEQYF.

The chain uses TRBV11-1 and TRBJ2-3; 9 nucleotides agree with TRBD2. This CDR3 is built from 15 residues. The junction had 10 bases not matched to a gene; V was cut back by 6 bases and J by 6 bases. Per germline, CDR1 SGHAT and CDR2 FQDESV (reference sequence). DNA for the CDR3: TGTGCCAGCAGACATCTAGCGGGAATAGGGGATACGCAGTATTTT. Its protein is CASRHLAGIGDTQYF.

The chain uses TRBV2 and TRBJ1-2; unclear D gene. CDR3 length: 12 residues. V was shortened by 6 bases and J by 6 bases, with 11 bases between the two germline ends. The germline V gene encodes CDR1 SNHLY and CDR2 FYNNEI. CDR3 protein: CASSSGVDGYTF. CDR3 DNA sequence: TGTGCCAGCAGCTCCGGAGTCGATGGCTACACCTTC.

The CDR3 nucleotides are TGTGCCACCAGCAGAGAGGCGGAGGGGACAGGGGGGGCTTTCTTT. Amino acids: CATSREAEGTGGAFF. V is TRBV15 and J is TRBJ1-1; 11 bases map to TRBD1. CDR3 length equals 15 residues. Germline V gene lookup returns CDR1 LNHNV and CDR2 YYDKDF (reference sequence). Trimming took 0 bases from V and 11 from J; bases not matched to a gene: 8.

The V call is TRBV19, the J call TRBJ2-7, with 7 bases matching TRBD2. The CDR3 contains 16 residues. The trim removed 6 bases at V and 9 bases at J, leaving 20 bases unmatched. The germline V gene encodes CDR1 LNHDA and CDR2 SQIVND (reference sequence). The CDR3 DNA follows: TGTGCCAGTAGCCCTAGCGGTGAGGGATCGGTGCCGGGGCAGTACTTC. Its translation: CASSPSGEGSVPGQYF.

This chain links TRBV5-4 with TRBJ2-7; D perhaps matches TRBD2 (6 bases). V dropped 4 bases and J dropped 3 bases, with 14 bases sitting between them. The germline V gene encodes CDR1 SGHNT and CDR2 YYREEE (reference sequence). The CDR3 runs 14 residues. CDR3 sequence reads: CASSVRGVIYEQYF. As DNA, the CDR3 is TGTGCCAGCAGCGTCCGCGGGGTCATCTACGAGCAGTACTTC.

The rearrangement uses TRBV6-6 and TRBJ2-1; maybe TRBD2 (6 bases). The CDR3 is made up of 13 amino acids. The germline V gene has CDR1 MNHNY and CDR2 SVGAGI (reference sequence). Trimming shortened V by 2 bases and J by 10 bases, and 12 bases separated the two germline ends. Here the CDR3 reads CASSYLIAAEQFF. The CDR3 DNA follows: TGTGCCAGCAGTTACCTTATAGCGGCGGAGCAGTTCTTC.

This sequence joins TRBV6-5 and TRBJ1-5; TRBD1 might be the D (5 bases). The germline V gene has CDR1 MNHEY and CDR2 SVGAGI. The CDR3 runs to 15 residues. With 5 bases removed from V and 0 bases from J, the gap between germline ends came to 11 bases. The CDR3 loop is CASSPDNDSNQPQHF. CDR3 sequence (DNA): TGTGCCAGCAGTCCGGACAACGATAGCAATCAGCCCCAGCATTTT.

This chain links TRBV2 with TRBJ2-1, with a tentative D call TRBD2 (6 bases). Germline V gives CDR1 SNHLY, CDR2 FYNNEI. The V end was cut by 7 bases, the J end by 6 bases, with 16 bases between. The CDR3 spans 14 residues. The CDR3 is CASTRDLGINEQFF. Here the CDR3 DNA reads TGTGCCAGCACTCGGGACTTAGGCATCAATGAGCAGTTCTTC.